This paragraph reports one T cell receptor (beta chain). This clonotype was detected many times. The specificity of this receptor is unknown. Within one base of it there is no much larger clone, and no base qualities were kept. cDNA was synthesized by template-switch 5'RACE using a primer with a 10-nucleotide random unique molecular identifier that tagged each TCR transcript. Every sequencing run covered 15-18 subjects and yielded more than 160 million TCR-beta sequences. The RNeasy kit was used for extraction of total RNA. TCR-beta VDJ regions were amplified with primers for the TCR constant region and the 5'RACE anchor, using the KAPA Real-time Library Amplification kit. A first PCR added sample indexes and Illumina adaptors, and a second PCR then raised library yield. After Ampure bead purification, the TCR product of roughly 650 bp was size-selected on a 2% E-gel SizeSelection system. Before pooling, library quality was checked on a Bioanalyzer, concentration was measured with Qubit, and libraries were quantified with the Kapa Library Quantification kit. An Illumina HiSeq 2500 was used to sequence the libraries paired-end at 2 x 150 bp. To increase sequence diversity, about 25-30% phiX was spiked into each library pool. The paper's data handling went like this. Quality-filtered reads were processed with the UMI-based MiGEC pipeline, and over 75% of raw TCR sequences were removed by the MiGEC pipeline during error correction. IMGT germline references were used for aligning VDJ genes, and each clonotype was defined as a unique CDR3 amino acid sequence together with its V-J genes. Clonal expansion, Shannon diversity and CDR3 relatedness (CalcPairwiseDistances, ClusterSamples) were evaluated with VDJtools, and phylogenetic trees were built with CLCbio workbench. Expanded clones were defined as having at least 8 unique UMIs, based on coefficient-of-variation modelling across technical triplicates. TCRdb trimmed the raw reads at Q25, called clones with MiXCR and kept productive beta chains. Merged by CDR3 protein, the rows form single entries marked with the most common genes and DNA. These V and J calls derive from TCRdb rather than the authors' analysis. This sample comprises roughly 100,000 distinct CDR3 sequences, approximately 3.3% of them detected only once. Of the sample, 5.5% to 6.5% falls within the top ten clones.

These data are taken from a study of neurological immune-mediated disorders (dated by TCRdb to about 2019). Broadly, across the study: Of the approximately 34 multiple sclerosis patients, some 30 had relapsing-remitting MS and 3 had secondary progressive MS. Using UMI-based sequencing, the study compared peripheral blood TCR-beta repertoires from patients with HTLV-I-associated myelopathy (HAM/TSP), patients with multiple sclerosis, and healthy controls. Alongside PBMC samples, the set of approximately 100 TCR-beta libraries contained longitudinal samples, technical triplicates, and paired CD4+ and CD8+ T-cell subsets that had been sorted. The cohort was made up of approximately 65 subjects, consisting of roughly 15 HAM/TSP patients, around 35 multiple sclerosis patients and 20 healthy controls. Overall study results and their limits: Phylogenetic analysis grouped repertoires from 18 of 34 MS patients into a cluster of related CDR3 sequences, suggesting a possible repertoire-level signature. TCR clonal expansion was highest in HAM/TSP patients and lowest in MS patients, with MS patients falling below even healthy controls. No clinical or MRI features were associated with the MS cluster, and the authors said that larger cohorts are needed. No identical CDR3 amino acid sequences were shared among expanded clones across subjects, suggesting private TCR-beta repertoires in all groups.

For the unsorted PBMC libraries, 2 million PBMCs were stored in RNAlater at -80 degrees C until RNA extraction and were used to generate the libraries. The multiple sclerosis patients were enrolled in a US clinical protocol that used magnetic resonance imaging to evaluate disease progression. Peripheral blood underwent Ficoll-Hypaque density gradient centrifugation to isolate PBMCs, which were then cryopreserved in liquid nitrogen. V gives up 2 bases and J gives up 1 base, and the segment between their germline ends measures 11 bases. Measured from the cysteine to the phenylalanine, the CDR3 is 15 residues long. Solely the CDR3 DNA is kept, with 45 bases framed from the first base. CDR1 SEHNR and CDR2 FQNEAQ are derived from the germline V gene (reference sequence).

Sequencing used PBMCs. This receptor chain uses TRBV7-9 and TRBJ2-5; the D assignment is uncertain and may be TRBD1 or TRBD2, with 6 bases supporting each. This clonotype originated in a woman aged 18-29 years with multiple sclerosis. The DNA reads TGTGCCAGCAGCTTACTTGGAGGGGGCCAAGAGACCCAGTACTTC. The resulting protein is CASSLLGGGQETQYF.